These 16 T cell receptor beta chains came from one sample sequenced in a study of read filtering for tumor transcriptome and immune sequencing. This library used around 400 ng RNA and molecular barcoded adaptors spanning alpha/delta and beta/gamma chains. TCRdb itself ran the reads through MiXCR, one entry per CDR3 protein. This sample yields 25,000 or so distinct CDR3 sequences, of which around a fifth are seen a single time; 15% to 20% belongs to the top ten. Sequenced: a population of CD138-negative cells sorted from bone marrow. The origin of the receptors is a donor at least 40 years old with multiple myeloma.

This clonotype was picked up many times. This sequence joins TRBV29-1 and TRBJ2-7; D gene uncertain. Germline V lookup: CDR1 SQVTM, CDR2 ANQGSEA. Trimming shortened V by 7 bases and J by 0 bases, and 10 bases separated the two germline ends. This CDR3 has 12 amino acids. CDR3 in DNA: TGCAGCGCCCGGGCGAGCTCCTACGAGCAGTACTTC. It yields the protein CSARASSYEQYF.

This clonotype was detected ten times or more. The V call is TRBV29-1, the J call TRBJ1-4; 8 nucleotides match TRBD1. V was clipped by 7 bases and J by 8 bases; unmatched bases: 6. The CDR3 length is 12 residues. Germline assignment: CDR1 SQVTM and CDR2 ANQGSEA. In nucleotides, the CDR3 is TGCAGCGCCGGACAGGGCCACGAAAAACTGTTTTTT. Translation: CSAGQGHEKLFF.

This sequence joins TRBV4-1 and TRBJ2-1; D is undetermined. This CDR3 comprises 15 residues. Germline loops: CDR1 MGHRA, CDR2 YSYEKL. With 1 base removed from V and 4 bases from J, the gap between germline ends came to 11 bases. The CDR3 sequence is CASSQVFPSYNEQFF. CDR3 in DNA: TGCGCCAGCAGCCAAGTCTTCCCCAGTTACAATGAGCAGTTCTTC.

This clonotype is medium-sized in the sample. The J gene is TRBJ2-7, the V gene TRBV5-1; TRBD1 agrees at 7 bases. Germline trimming cut 4 bases from V and 0 bases from J; bases unmatched to any gene: 13. The CDR3 length is 17 residues. Germline V gene data show CDR1 as SGHRS and CDR2 as YFSETQ. The CDR3 sequence is CASSPGPDRRTSYEQYF. The CDR3 DNA reads as TGCGCCAGCAGCCCCGGACCGGACAGGCGAACCTCCTACGAGCAGTACTTC. Full variable domain (missing parts from reference TRBV5-1 and TRBJ2-7): KAGVTQTPRYLIKTRGQQVTLSCSPISGHRSVSWYQQTPGQGLQFLFEYFSETQRNKGNFPGRFSGRQFSNSRSEMNVSTLELGDSALYLCASSPGPDRRTSYEQYFGPGTRLTVT.

In the case of this clonotype: A single base separates this from a much larger clone, so it may be a read error. The genes are TRBV5-6 and TRBJ2-1; possibly TRBD2 for D (6 bases). Per the germline V gene, CDR1 is SGHDT and CDR2 is YYEEEE. There are 17 residues in the CDR3. The CDR3 DNA reads TGTGCCGGCAGCTTGGGAACCGGGAGAAGGGCCCACAATGAGCAGTTCTTC. Amino acid sequence: CAGSLGTGRRAHNEQFF.

This clonotype showed up many times. The V and J genes are TRBV28 and TRBJ2-3; D is perhaps TRBD1 or TRBD2 (5 bases each). The germline gives CDR1 MDHEN, CDR2 SYDVKM. The V end lost 7 bases, the J end lost 7 bases, and 12 bases lay between the germline ends. CDR3 length: 12 amino acids. The CDR3 coding sequence is TGTGCCAGCACCGACAGCGGCTATACGCAGTATTTT. The encoded protein is CASTDSGYTQYF.

This clonotype turned up a few times. The rearrangement joins TRBV29-1 to TRBJ2-7, with TRBD2 matching 12 bases. This CDR3 contains 16 residues. Germline loops: CDR1 SQVTM, CDR2 ANQGSEA. The V and J ends lost 6 bases and 0 bases, in that order; junction bases with no gene match: 9. Here the CDR3 reads CSVSGLAGPSSYEQYF. DNA for the CDR3: TGCAGCGTATCGGGACTAGCGGGCCCGAGCTCCTACGAGCAGTACTTC.

This clonotype was counted many times. The chain recombines TRBV4-2 with TRBJ2-1, with TRBD2 matching over 7 bases. Losses at the gene ends were 4 bases for V and 0 bases for J; bases not matched to a gene: 3. Germline lookup yields CDR1 LGHNA and CDR2 YNFKEQ. This CDR3 has 15 amino acids. For the CDR3, the DNA is TGTGCCAGCAGCCTGGGACTACCCTCCTACAATGAGCAGTTCTTC. Amino acid sequence: CASSLGLPSYNEQFF.

With respect to this clonotype: The junction shows a germline mismatch at one end, possibly a read error. The chain links TRBV5-5 to TRBJ2-1; 8 bases agree with TRBD2. Germline lookup yields CDR1 SGHKS and CDR2 YYEKEE (reference sequence). The length of the CDR3 is 14 residues. This chain's CDR3 is CVSRAGAVYNEQFF. CDR3 nucleotides: TGTGTCAGCCGAGCGGGGGCCGTCTACAATGAGCAGTTCTTC.

V usage is TRBV5-1 and J usage is TRBJ2-5, with 9 positions matching TRBD2. This CDR3 is 13 amino acids long. The V gene's germline CDR1 is SGHRS and CDR2 YFSETQ. J gave up 3 bases and V 5 bases, and 2 bases lay outside the gene matches. The CDR3 loop reads CASRSSGEETQYF. As DNA, the CDR3 is TGCGCCAGCAGGTCTAGCGGGGAAGAGACCCAGTACTTC. Drawing the rest from reference TRBV5-1 and TRBJ2-5, the complete variable domain is KAGVTQTPRYLIKTRGQQVTLSCSPISGHRSVSWYQQTPGQGLQFLFEYFSETQRNKGNFPGRFSGRQFSNSRSEMNVSTLELGDSALYLCASRSSGEETQYFGPGTRLLVL.

The table lists this clonotype with many counts. The chain is built from TRBV29-1 and TRBJ2-3, with 9 bases fitting TRBD1. Germline V gene data show CDR1 as SQVTM and CDR2 as ANQGSEA. V shed 6 bases and J 3 bases; nucleotides not matched to a gene: 4. The CDR3 sequence is 13 residues long. The CDR3 coding sequence is TGCAGCGTCCCGGGACAGGGAACAGATACGCAGTATTTT. Translating it yields CSVPGQGTDTQYF.

This clonotype was found many times. This CDR3 is CASSIGERTEAFF. Here the CDR3 DNA reads TGTGCCAGTAGTATCGGGGAAAGGACTGAAGCTTTCTTT. This chain uses TRBV19 with TRBJ1-1; no clear D. The CDR3 extends over 13 amino acids. From germline, CDR1 is LNHDA and CDR2 SQIVND (reference sequence). V lost 3 bases to trimming and J lost 5 bases, with 10 bases between them. The whole variable domain, remainder taken from reference TRBV19 and TRBJ1-1, is DGGITQSPKYLFRKEGQNVTLSCEQNLNHDAMYWYRQDPGQGLRLIYYSQIVNDFQKGDIAEGYSVSREKKESFPLTVTSAQKNPTAFYLCASSIGERTEAFFGQGTRLTVV.

The V and J genes are TRBV9 and TRBJ2-1, with D perhaps TRBD1 (7 bases). Germline assignment: CDR1 SGDLS and CDR2 YYNGEE. V lost 3 bases and J 8 bases, leaving 30 bases between the germline ends. This CDR3 is 19 amino acids long. The CDR3 region has the DNA TGTGCCAGCAGCGCCCTAGGTTCGGCTGGAGGGGGCATGGTCGATGAGCAGTTCTTC. It translates to CASSALGSAGGGMVDEQFF.

This clonotype was picked up a small number of times. The CDR3 carries no conserved terminal phenylalanine or tryptophan, so it likely arises from a read error. J is TRBJ2-1 and V is TRBV2; D is unclear. The germline gives CDR1 SNHLY, CDR2 FYNNEI. The CDR3 is 13 residues long. V was shortened by 1 base and J by 9 bases, with 10 bases between the two germline ends. Written as DNA, the CDR3 is TGTGCCAGCAGTGAAGGTAGCTGGAGTGAGCAGTTCCTC. It specifies CASSEGSWSEQFL.

This clonotype was counted ten times or more. The rearrangement links TRBV11-2 to TRBJ2-5; 8 nucleotides align to TRBD2. Germline CDR1 SGHAT, CDR2 FQNNGV. The J segment lost 2 bases and the V segment lost 2 bases, leaving 4 bases of the junction unmatched. The CDR3 consists of 15 residues. This chain's CDR3 is CASSLRLAKQETQYF. CDR3 nucleotide sequence: TGTGCCAGCAGCTTAAGACTAGCGAAACAAGAGACCCAGTACTTC.

As concerns this clonotype: The conserved final phenylalanine or tryptophan is absent from the CDR3, which likely points to a read error. The limits of the CDR3 on the DNA are not certain, so only TCRdb's listed CDR3 is given. The J gene is TRBJ2-1, the V gene TRBV3-2; no check of the table's D call, TRBD2, against the DNA was made. TRBV3-2 is described as a pseudogene. Inclusive of both ends, the CDR3 amounts to 14 amino acids. The CDR3 loop reads CASTRASGRNEQFL.